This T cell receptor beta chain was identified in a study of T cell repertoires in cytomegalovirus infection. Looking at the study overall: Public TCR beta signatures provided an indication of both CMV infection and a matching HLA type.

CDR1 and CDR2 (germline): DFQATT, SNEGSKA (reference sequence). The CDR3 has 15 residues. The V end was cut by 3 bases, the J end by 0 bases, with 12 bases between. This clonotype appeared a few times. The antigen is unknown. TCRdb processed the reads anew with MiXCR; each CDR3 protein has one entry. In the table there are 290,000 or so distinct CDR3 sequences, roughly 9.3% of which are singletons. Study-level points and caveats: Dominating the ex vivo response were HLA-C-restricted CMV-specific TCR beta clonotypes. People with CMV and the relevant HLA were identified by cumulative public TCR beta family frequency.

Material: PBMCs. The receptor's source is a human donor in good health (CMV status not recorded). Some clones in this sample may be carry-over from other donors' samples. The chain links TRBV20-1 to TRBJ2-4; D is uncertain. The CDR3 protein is CSASSLELAKNIQYF. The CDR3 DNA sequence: TGCAGTGCTAGTAGCTTAGAGTTAGCCAAAAACATTCAGTACTTC.